This entry describes one TCR beta chain. Its specificity is unknown. The table came from immunoSEQ multiplex PCR; TCRdb's copy has only in-frame clones and leaves some out. The table has about 47,000 clones, about three quarters seen once. Having been cultured for approximately ten days, the cells underwent CD4+ T cell isolation. Either the BNT162b2 or mRNA-1273 vaccine was given to participants in two doses. CDR3 length: 12 residues. In germline, CDR1 is ENHRY, CDR2 SYGVKD. The V gene lost 6 bases and the J gene lost 2 bases, with 7 bases spanning the gap. This specimen comes from a study of vaccination effects on CD4 cells after COVID-19. Study-level background: Supplemented with 8.5 to 10 IU/ml IL-2 and about 10 ug/ml peptides, two million PBMC per well were kept in culture.

This chain uses TRBV10-3 with TRBJ1-1; no firm D call. This TCR came from a human donor who received a COVID-19 vaccine. Sequences were derived from CD4+ T cells from PBMCs cultured without peptide, sampled after COVID-19 vaccination. This CDR3 is CAIRQVNTEAFF. CDR3 DNA: TGTGCCATCAGACAAGTAAACACTGAAGCTTTCTTT.